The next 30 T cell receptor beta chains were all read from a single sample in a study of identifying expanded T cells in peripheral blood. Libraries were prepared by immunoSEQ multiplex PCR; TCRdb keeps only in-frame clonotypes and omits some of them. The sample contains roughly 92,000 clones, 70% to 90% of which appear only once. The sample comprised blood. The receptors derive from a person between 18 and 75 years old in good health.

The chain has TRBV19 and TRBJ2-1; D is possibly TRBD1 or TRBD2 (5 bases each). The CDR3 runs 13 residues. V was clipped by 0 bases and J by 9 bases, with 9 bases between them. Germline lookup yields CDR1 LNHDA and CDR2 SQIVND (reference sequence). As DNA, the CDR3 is TGTGCCAGTAGTATAGATCGGGGCCCTGAGCAGTTCTTC. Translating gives CASSIDRGPEQFF. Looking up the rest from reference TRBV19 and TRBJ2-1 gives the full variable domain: DGGITQSPKYLFRKEGQNVTLSCEQNLNHDAMYWYRQDPGQGLRLIYYSQIVNDFQKGDIAEGYSVSREKKESFPLTVTSAQKNPTAFYLCASSIDRGPEQFFGPGTRLTVL.

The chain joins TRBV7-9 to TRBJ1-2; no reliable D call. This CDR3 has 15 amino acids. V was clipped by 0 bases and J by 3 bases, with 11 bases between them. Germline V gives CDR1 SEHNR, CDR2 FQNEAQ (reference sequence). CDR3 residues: CASSLAVGRDYGYTF. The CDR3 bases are TGTGCCAGCAGCTTAGCCGTGGGAAGGGACTATGGCTACACCTTC.

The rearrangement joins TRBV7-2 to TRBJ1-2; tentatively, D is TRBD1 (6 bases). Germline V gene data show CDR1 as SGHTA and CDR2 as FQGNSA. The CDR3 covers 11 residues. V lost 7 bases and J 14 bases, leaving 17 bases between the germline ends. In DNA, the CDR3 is TGTGCCAGCACCATAACGGGGGCGCTTACCTTC. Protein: CASTITGALTF.

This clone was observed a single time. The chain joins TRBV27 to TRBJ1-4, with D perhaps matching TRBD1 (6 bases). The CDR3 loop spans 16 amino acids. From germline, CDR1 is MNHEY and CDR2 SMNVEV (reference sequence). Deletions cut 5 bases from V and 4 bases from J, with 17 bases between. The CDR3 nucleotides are TGTGCCAGCAGTCCAGGACAGACCAGCTTTAATGAAAAACTGTTTTTT. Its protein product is CASSPGQTSFNEKLFF.

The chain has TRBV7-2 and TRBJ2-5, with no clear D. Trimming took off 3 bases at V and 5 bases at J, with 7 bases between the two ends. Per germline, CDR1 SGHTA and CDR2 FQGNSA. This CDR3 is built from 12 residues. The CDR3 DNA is TGTGCCAGCAGCTTTGCTCGGGAGACCCAGTACTTC. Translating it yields CASSFARETQYF.

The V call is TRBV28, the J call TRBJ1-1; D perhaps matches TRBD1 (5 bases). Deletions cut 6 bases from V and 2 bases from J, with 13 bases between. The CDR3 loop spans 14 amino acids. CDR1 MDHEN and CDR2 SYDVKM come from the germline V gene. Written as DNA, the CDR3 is TGTGCCAGCAGCCTGGGGGGGGTCAACACTGAAGCTTTCTTT. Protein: CASSLGGVNTEAFF.

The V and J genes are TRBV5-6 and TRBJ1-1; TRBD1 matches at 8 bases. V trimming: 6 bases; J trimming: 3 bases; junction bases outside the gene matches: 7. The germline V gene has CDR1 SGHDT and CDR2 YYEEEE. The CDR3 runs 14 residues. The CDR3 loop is CASTEHRGDTEAFF. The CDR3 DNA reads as TGTGCCAGCACCGAGCACAGGGGGGACACTGAAGCTTTCTTT.

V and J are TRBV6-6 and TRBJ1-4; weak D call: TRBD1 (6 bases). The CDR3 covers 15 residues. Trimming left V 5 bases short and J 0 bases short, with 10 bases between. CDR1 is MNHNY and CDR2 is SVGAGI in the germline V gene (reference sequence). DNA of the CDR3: TGTGCCAGCAGTAAAGACAGGTCAACTAATGAAAAACTGTTTTTT. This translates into CASSKDRSTNEKLFF.

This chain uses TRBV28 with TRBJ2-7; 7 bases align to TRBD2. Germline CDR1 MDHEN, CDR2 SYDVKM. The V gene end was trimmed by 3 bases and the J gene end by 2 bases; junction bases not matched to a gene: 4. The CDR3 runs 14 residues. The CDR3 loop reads CASSFPGGTYEQYF. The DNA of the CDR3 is TGTGCCAGCAGTTTCCCCGGGGGGACCTACGAGCAGTACTTC.

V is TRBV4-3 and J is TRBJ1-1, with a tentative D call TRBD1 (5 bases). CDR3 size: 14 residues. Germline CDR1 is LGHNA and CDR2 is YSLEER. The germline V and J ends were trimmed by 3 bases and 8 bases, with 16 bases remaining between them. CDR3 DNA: TGCGCCAGCAGCCAGCTCACGGGGGGGGTAGAAGCTTTCTTT. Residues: CASSQLTGGVEAFF.

The CDR3 DNA sequence: TGTGCCAGCAGCCGCCACCGGGACAGGGGAGAAGGACAGTACTTC. Translating gives CASSRHRDRGEGQYF. The chain combines TRBV7-8 with TRBJ2-7; 10 bases match TRBD1. This CDR3 has 15 amino acids. Germline V CDR1 and CDR2: SGHVS, FQNEAQ. The V segment lost 5 bases and the J segment 10 bases; nucleotides outside the gene matches: 14.

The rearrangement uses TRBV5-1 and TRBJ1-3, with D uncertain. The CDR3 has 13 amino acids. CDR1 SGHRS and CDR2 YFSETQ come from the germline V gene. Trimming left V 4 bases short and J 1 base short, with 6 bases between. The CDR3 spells CASSPESGNTIYF. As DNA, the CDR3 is TGCGCCAGCAGCCCCGAATCTGGAAACACCATATATTTT.

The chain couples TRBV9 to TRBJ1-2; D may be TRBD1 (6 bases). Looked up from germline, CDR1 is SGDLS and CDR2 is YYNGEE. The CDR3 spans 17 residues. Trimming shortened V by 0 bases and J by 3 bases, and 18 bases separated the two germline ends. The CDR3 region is CASSVAFRTGGHYGYTF. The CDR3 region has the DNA TGTGCCAGCAGCGTAGCTTTTCGTACGGGGGGGCACTATGGCTACACCTTC.

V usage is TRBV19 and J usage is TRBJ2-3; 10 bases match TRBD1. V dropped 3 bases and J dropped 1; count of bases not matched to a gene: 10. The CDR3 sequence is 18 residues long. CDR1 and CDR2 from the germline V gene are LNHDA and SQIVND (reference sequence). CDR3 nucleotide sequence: TGTGCCAGTAGTATCGAGGGGGACAGGGGCGCGGGCACAGATACGCAGTATTTT. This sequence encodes CASSIEGDRGAGTDTQYF.

This CDR3 is CSVGTGEYF. CDR3 coding DNA: TGCAGCGTGGGGACGGGGGAGTATTTT. The chain is built from TRBV29-1 and TRBJ2-3; tentatively, D is TRBD2 (6 bases). The ends were cut back, 6 bases at V and 13 bases at J, with 11 bases in the middle. Germline assignment: CDR1 SQVTM and CDR2 ANQGSEA. This CDR3 contains 9 residues.

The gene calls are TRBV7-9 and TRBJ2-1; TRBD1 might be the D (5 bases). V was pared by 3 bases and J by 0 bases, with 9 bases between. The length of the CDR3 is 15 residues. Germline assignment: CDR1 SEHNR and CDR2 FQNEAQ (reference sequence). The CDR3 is CASSFGQSSYNEQFF. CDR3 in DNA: TGTGCCAGCAGCTTTGGACAAAGCTCCTACAATGAGCAGTTCTTC.

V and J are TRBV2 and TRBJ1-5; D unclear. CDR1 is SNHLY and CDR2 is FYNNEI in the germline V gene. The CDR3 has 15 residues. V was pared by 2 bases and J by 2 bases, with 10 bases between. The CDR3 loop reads CASSEREVRNQPQHF. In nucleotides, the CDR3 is TGTGCCAGCAGTGAAAGGGAGGTGCGCAATCAGCCCCAGCATTTT.

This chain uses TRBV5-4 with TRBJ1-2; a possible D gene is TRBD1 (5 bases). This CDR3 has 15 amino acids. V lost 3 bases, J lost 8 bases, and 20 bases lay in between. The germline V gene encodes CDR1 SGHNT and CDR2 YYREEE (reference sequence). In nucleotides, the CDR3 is TGTGCCAGCAGCTCCCAGATTGGCCGGCGGGGCGGCTACACCTTC. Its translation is CASSSQIGRRGGYTF.

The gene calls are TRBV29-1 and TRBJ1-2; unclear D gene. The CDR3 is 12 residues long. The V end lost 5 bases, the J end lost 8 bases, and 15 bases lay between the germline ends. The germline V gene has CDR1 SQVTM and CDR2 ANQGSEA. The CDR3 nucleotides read TGCAGCGTTATACGGGCCACGGGAGGCTACACCTTC. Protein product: CSVIRATGGYTF.

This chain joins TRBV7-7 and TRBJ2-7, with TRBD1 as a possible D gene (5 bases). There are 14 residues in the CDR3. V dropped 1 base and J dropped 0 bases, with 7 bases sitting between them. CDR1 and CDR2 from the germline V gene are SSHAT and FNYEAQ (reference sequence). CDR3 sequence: CASSLGGLSYEQYF. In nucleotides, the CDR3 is TGTGCCAGCAGCTTAGGGGGCCTCTCCTACGAGCAGTACTTC.

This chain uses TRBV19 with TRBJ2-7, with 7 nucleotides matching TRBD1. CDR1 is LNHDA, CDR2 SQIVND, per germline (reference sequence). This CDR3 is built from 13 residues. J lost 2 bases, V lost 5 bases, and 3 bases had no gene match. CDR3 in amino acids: CASSFTGAYEQYF. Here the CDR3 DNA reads TGTGCCAGTAGTTTTACAGGGGCCTACGAGCAGTACTTC. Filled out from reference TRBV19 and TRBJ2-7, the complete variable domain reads DGGITQSPKYLFRKEGQNVTLSCEQNLNHDAMYWYRQDPGQGLRLIYYSQIVNDFQKGDIAEGYSVSREKKESFPLTVTSAQKNPTAFYLCASSFTGAYEQYFGPGTRLTVT.

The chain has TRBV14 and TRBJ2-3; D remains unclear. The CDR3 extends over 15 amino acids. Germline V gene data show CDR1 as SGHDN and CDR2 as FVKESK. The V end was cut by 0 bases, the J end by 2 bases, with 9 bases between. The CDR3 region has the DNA TGTGCCAGCAGCCAAGATTCGATATTCACAGATACGCAGTATTTT. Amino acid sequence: CASSQDSIFTDTQYF.

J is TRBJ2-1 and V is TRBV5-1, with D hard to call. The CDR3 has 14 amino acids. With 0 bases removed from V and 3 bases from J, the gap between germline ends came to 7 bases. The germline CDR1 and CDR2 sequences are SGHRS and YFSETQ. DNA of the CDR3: TGCGCCAGCAGCTTGGGGCAGAACTACAATGAGCAGTTCTTC. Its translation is CASSLGQNYNEQFF.

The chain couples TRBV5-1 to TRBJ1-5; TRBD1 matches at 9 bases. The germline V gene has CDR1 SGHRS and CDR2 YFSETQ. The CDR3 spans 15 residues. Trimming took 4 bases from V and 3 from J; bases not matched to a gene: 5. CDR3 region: CASSVGQGINQPQHF. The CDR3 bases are TGCGCCAGCAGCGTTGGACAGGGGATCAATCAGCCCCAGCATTTT.

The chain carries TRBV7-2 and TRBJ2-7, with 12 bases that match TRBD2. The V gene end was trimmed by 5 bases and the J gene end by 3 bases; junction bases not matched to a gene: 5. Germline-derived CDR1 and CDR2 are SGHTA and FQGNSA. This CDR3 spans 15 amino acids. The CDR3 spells CASSPPTSGGYEQYF. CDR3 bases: TGTGCCAGCAGCCCCCCGACTAGCGGGGGCTACGAGCAGTACTTC.

This CDR3 reads CASSLQGTETQYF. CDR3 in DNA: TGTGCCAGCTCGCTACAGGGGACGGAGACCCAGTACTTC. J is TRBJ2-5 and V is TRBV19, with TRBD1 identical over 7 bases. CDR3 length: 13 amino acids. Germline CDR1 LNHDA, CDR2 SQIVND (reference sequence). Losses at the gene ends were 9 bases for V and 5 bases for J; bases not matched to a gene: 9.

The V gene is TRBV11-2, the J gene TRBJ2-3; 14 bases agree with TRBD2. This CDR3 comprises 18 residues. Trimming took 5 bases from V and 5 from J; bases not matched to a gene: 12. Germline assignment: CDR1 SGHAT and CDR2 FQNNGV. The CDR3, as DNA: TGTGCCAGCAGCCGACACAGACTAGCGGGGGGGCCCGGAGATACGCAGTATTTT. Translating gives CASSRHRLAGGPGDTQYF.

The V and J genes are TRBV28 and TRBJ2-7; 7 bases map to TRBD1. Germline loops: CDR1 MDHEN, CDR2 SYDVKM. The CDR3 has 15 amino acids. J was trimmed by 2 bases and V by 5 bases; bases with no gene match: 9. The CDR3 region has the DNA TGTGCCAGCAGTCGTACGGACAGGCGCCCCTACGAGCAGTACTTC. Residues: CASSRTDRRPYEQYF.

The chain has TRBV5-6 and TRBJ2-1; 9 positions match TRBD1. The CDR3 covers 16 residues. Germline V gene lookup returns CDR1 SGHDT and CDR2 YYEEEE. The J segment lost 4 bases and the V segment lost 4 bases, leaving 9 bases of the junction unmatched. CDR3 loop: CASSLLRDRVYNEQFF. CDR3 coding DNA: TGTGCCAGCAGCCTTCTCCGGGACAGGGTTTACAATGAGCAGTTCTTC.

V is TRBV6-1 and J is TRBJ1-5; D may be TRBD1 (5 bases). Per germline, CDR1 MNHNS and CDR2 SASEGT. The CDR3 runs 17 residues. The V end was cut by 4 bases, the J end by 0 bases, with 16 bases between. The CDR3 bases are TGTGCCAGCAGTGGGCCAGGGAGCTTATATAGCAATCAGCCCCAGCATTTT. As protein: CASSGPGSLYSNQPQHF.